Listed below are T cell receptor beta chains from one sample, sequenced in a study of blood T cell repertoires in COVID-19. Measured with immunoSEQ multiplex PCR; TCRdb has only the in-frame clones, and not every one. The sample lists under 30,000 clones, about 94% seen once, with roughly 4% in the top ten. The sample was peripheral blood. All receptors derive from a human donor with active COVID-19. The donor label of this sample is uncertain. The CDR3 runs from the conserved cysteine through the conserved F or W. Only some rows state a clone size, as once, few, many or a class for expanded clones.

CDR3aa: CASKTESSYNSPLHF
abundance: .
v_gene: TRBV2

CDR3aa: CASSLDLPGMVSNSYEQYF
abundance: .
v_gene: TRBV11-2

CDR3aa: CASSLIGRAKNIQYF
abundance: .
v_gene: TRBV27

CDR3aa: CASSQDRTSGVWVMETQYF
abundance: .
v_gene: TRBV4-3

CDR3aa: CSVAAQGAVSYEQYF
abundance: .
v_gene: TRBV29-1

CDR3aa: CASSSTQDSFYGYTF
abundance: .
v_gene: TRBV7-6

CDR3aa: CASSYSTGDGGDIQYF
abundance: .
v_gene: TRBV6-5

CDR3aa: CASSSGQGYQETQYF
abundance: .
v_gene: TRBV6-6

CDR3aa: CASKEGGNSPLHF
abundance: .
v_gene: TRBV12-3/TRBV12-4

CDR3aa: CASSLISFQGARRNEQFF
abundance: .
v_gene: TRBV5-1

CDR3aa: CASSIGTGNQPQHF
abundance: .
v_gene: TRBV7-8

CDR3aa: CASSARDRGPLGANVLTF
abundance: .
v_gene: TRBV19

CDR3aa: CASSHGTANTGELFF
abundance: .
v_gene: TRBV3-1/TRBV3-2

CDR3aa: CASSYPGTGVGQPQHF
abundance: .
v_gene: TRBV6-2/TRBV6-3

CDR3aa: CASRPGSGPLHF
abundance: few
v_gene: TRBV6-6

CDR3aa: CASSLSGGYTF
abundance: .
v_gene: TRBV3-1/TRBV3-2

CDR3aa: CASSLRGFDEQFF
abundance: .
v_gene: TRBV5-5

CDR3aa: CASSSRLAPRSPLHF
abundance: .
v_gene: TRBV27

CDR3aa: CASSSGQGKNYGYTF
abundance: .
v_gene: TRBV27

CDR3aa: CASSSGFMETQYF
abundance: once
v_gene: TRBV6-5

CDR3aa: CASSGGTSGPNTGELFF
abundance: .
v_gene: TRBV10-2

CDR3aa: CASSGPTGLSSYGQYF
abundance: .
v_gene: TRBV28

CDR3aa: CASSLWGQNTEAFF
abundance: .
v_gene: TRBV27

CDR3aa: CATDPQLAGGRTDTQYF
abundance: once
v_gene: TRBV28

CDR3aa: CASSQDRESEAFF
abundance: .
v_gene: TRBV14

CDR3aa: CASSLGGDGQPQHF
abundance: once
v_gene: TRBV7-2

CDR3aa: CASSQVDSSYNEQFF
abundance: .
v_gene: TRBV4-2

CDR3aa: CASSWDTSYEQYF
abundance: .
v_gene: TRBV5-1

CDR3aa: CASSLASSGHNNEQFF
abundance: .
v_gene: TRBV5-1

CDR3aa: CASSQRQGGTGELFF
abundance: .
v_gene: TRBV7-2

CDR3aa: CASSLGPESEKLFF
abundance: .
v_gene: TRBV7-2

CDR3aa: CAWRGEGYEQYF
abundance: .
v_gene: TRBV30

CDR3aa: CASRSDYLEQFF
abundance: .
v_gene: TRBV2

CDR3aa: CSVMIQRGIYEQYF
abundance: .
v_gene: TRBV29-1

CDR3aa: CASSEAGLGGYTF
abundance: .
v_gene: TRBV2

CDR3aa: CATSESGTNYGYTF
abundance: .
v_gene: TRBV24-1

CDR3aa: CASSLGASGGQETQYF
abundance: .
v_gene: TRBV7-6

CDR3aa: CASSASGASGENYNEQFF
abundance: .
v_gene: TRBV10-1

CDR3aa: CASSQGAAPTQYF
abundance: .
v_gene: TRBV14

CDR3aa: CASSLGGAGNEQFF
abundance: .
v_gene: TRBV5-1

CDR3aa: CASSPPSRQDSEAFF
abundance: .
v_gene: TRBV7-9

CDR3aa: CASSGTGAADTQYF
abundance: .
v_gene: TRBV5-6

CDR3aa: CASTPRTGPGTEAFF
abundance: .
v_gene: TRBV19

CDR3aa: CASSLGGRNIQYF
abundance: .
v_gene: TRBV7-2

CDR3aa: CASIRLAGGPSYNEQFF
abundance: .
v_gene: TRBV2

CDR3aa: CASRVAGGPPYEQYF
abundance: .
v_gene: TRBV11-3

CDR3aa: CASFPTSSTDTQYF
abundance: .
v_gene: TRBV7-9

CDR3aa: CAATPGLSSEKLFF
abundance: .
v_gene: TRBV28

CDR3aa: CASSLLNSGQETQYF
abundance: .
v_gene: TRBV27

CDR3aa: CASSTTPTGTYEQYF
abundance: .
v_gene: TRBV19

CDR3aa: CASTVAGGGGELFF
abundance: .
v_gene: TRBV19

CDR3aa: CASSLGTARTDTQYF
abundance: .
v_gene: TRBV7-9

CDR3aa: CASSRGLAGHDTQYF
abundance: .
v_gene: TRBV7-9

CDR3aa: CASSQAIQGGGSGANVLTF
abundance: .
v_gene: TRBV4-1

CDR3aa: CASSQTLPSPGNTGELFF
abundance: .
v_gene: TRBV4-3